This T cell receptor (beta chain) is drawn from a study of graft-versus-host responses after intestinal transplantation. Study-wide context: Transplantation in recipients was multivisceral, liver-intestinal, or isolated intestinal. The whole recipient group had anti-thymocyte globulin induction followed by tacrolimus and steroids for around 3 years.

Germline V gene sequence: CDR1 MNHNS, CDR2 SASEGT. CDR3 length: 14 residues. The V end lost 3 bases, the J end lost 1 base, and 9 bases lay between the germline ends. Clones were sequenced by immunoSEQ multiplex PCR, and TCRdb holds only the in-frame ones, with some missing. The sample contains around 37,000 clones, around 86% of which appear only once. The study, taken as a whole, reports: Graft-donor T cell macrochimerism coincided with high graft-versus-host to host-versus-graft clonal ratios in allografts. The recipient marrow held GvH clones, and some of them showed up first in ileum or blood.

A word on this clone: Its antigen remains unknown.

The sequenced sample was PBMCs, obtained more than 950 days after transplant. This sequence was found in a human patient who received an intestinal transplant, so some T cells may come from the graft donor. The chain recombines TRBV6-1 with TRBJ2-5; D not certain. CDR3 protein: CASSEGPGQETQYF. The CDR3 DNA sequence: TGTGCCAGCAGTGAGGGTCCGGGCCAAGAGACCCAGTACTTC.